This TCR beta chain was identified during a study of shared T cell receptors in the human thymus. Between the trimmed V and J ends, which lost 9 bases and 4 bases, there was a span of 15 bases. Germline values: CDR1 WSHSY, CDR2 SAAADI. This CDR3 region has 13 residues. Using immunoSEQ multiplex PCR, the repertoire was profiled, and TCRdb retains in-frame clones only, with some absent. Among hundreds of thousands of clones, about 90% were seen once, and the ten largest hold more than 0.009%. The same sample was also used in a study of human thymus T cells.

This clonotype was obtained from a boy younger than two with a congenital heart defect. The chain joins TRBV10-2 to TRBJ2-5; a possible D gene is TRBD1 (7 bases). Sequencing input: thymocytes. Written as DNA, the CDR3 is TGCGCCAGTTCGACAGGGAGGCGAGAGACCCAGTACTTC. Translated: CASSTGRRETQYF.